This T cell receptor beta chain comes out of a study of blood T cell repertoires in COVID-19. Overall study: The United States, Italy and Spain supplied acute and convalescent COVID-19 samples. T cells, B-cell-depleted T cells, or PBMCs supplied cDNA or gDNA.

Followed over time, Seattle patients had been enrolled while infection was active. The CDR3 runs to 14 residues. J was trimmed by 6 bases and V by 4 bases; bases with no gene match: 4. Germline loops: CDR1 SGHNT, CDR2 YYREEE (reference sequence). Per the original data handling: From reference gene primer amplification, estimates of nucleated cell counts were derived. The protocol was immunoSEQ multiplex PCR, while the TCRdb copy is restricted to in-frame clones and leaves out a portion. The D gene and trimming were derived from the DNA, and the V and J assignments and clone size from that table. The sample has approximately 210,000 clones, about nine tenths seen once; the top ten hold roughly 10%. This clone was seen a handful of times.

The clonotype was recovered from a man aged 45-65 years with COVID-19, enrolled during active disease. The V call is TRBV5-4, the J call TRBJ2-2, with 9 bases that match TRBD2. The specimen sequenced was peripheral blood. The CDR3 spells CASSAGLASGELFF. CDR3 in DNA: TGTGCCAGCAGCGCGGGACTAGCATCCGGGGAGCTGTTTTTT.